The present T cell receptor beta chain was sequenced within a study of blood T cell repertoires in COVID-19. The data were produced by immunoSEQ multiplex PCR, yet TCRdb's version contains in-frame clones alone and is incomplete. Of 90,000 to 130,000 clones in the sample, 65% to 85% were seen once. The receptor comes from a woman between 70 and 85 years old with acute or convalescent COVID-19. Input material: peripheral blood.

DNA of the CDR3: TGTGCCAGTAGTACTGCGGGGGGGGATCAGCCCCAGCATTTT. Protein: CASSTAGGDQPQHF. This chain joins TRBV19 and TRBJ1-5, with a weak D call TRBD1 (5 bases). The CDR3 extends over 14 amino acids. Trimming removed 4 bases at V and 5 bases at J, with 12 bases between. Germline V gene data show CDR1 as LNHDA and CDR2 as SQIVND (reference sequence). The whole variable domain, filled in from reference TRBV19 and TRBJ1-5, reads DGGITQSPKYLFRKEGQNVTLSCEQNLNHDAMYWYRQDPGQGLRLIYYSQIVNDFQKGDIAEGYSVSREKKESFPLTVTSAQKNPTAFYLCASSTAGGDQPQHFGDGTRLSIL.